The present TCR beta chain was sequenced within a study of blood T cell repertoires in COVID-19. Study at large: Nucleic acid was either cDNA or gDNA, and it came from T cells, B-cell-depleted T cells, or PBMCs.

Profiling relied on immunoSEQ multiplex PCR, and the TCRdb table lists in-frame clones only, not all of them. The sample lists approximately 250,000 clones, around 87% occurring once. The sequence came from a man between 18 and 29 years old with active or convalescent COVID-19. Input material: peripheral blood.

The CDR3 DNA sequence: TGTGCCAGCAGACCCCCGGGATTATCGAGCAATCAGCCCCAGCATTTT. Its translation is CASRPPGLSSNQPQHF. The chain couples TRBV19 to TRBJ1-5; D uncertain. The V gene's germline CDR1 is LNHDA and CDR2 SQIVND (reference sequence). Trimming stripped 9 bases from V and 1 base from J, with 19 bases between. The CDR3 sequence is 16 residues long.